Below, 11 T cell receptor beta chains from the same sample are listed, as sequenced in a study of cytomegalovirus exposure and HLA in healthy donors (dated by TCRdb to about 2017). The library was produced with the immunoSEQ multiplex PCR assay. A mixture of 60 forward primers for TCR Vbeta segments and 13 reverse primers for TCR Jbeta segments was used in the multiplex PCR. In TCRdb, the immuneACCESS table is reduced to in-frame sequences with V and J assigned. These tables do not hold every clone; where another copy was compared, an unresolved V gene accounts for under half, and the others remain unexplained. For this sample the table gives 200,000 to 250,000 clones, of which around 70% were detected only once. Of the sample, less than 3% falls within the top ten clones. Material: PBMCs. These receptors originate from a man aged 40-55 years in good health and CMV-seropositive.

This clone was detected a few times. The chain uses TRBV5-4 and TRBJ2-7; TRBD1 might be the D (6 bases). V dropped 5 bases and J dropped 0 bases, with 15 bases sitting between them. The CDR3 contains 15 residues. CDR1 SGHNT and CDR2 YYREEE come from the germline V gene (reference sequence). Here the CDR3 DNA reads TGTGCCAGCAGGGCGGGCAGGGGTAGCTCCTACGAGCAGTACTTC. Amino acids: CASRAGRGSSYEQYF. The full variable domain, with the rest looked up from reference TRBV5-4 and TRBJ2-7, is ETGVTQSPTHLIKTRGQQVTLRCSSQSGHNTVSWYQQALGQGPQFIFQYYREEENGRGNFPPRFSGLQFPNYSSELNVNALELDDSALYLCASRAGRGSSYEQYFGPGTRLTVT.

The CDR3 loop is CASSPSGTYEQYF. In nucleotides, the CDR3 is TGTGCCAGCAGTCCTTCTGGCACCTACGAGCAGTACTTC. The chain links TRBV27 to TRBJ2-7, with no clear D. This CDR3 has 13 residues. With 5 bases removed from V and 2 bases from J, the gap between germline ends came to 10 bases. Per germline, CDR1 MNHEY and CDR2 SMNVEV (reference sequence).

The V gene is TRBV19, the J gene TRBJ2-2, with 11 bases lining up with TRBD2. Unmatched junction bases numbered 5, after V lost 7 bases and J lost 1 base. This CDR3 is 16 amino acids long. Germline V gives CDR1 LNHDA, CDR2 SQIVND (reference sequence). The CDR3 loop reads CASKTSGVLNTGELFF. The CDR3, as DNA: TGTGCCAGTAAGACTAGCGGGGTACTGAACACCGGGGAGCTGTTTTTT.

The chain carries TRBV5-4 and TRBJ2-5, with TRBD1 as a possible D gene (7 bases). The CDR3 runs 14 residues. Trimming stripped 4 bases from V and 4 bases from J, with 14 bases between. The germline V gene encodes CDR1 SGHNT and CDR2 YYREEE (reference sequence). In DNA, the CDR3 is TGTGCCAGCAGCGACGGGCGGGACAGAGAGACCCAGTACTTC. This sequence encodes CASSDGRDRETQYF.

This chain joins TRBV7-9 and TRBJ1-4, with unresolved D. V was trimmed by 5 bases and J by 4 bases, leaving 14 bases between them. Germline V gene sequence: CDR1 SEHNR, CDR2 FQNEAQ (reference sequence). This CDR3 comprises 15 residues. In DNA, the CDR3 is TGTGCCAGCAGCGAATCCACGGTCCGTAATGAAAAACTGTTTTTT. Translation gives CASSESTVRNEKLFF.

The genes are TRBV4-1 and TRBJ2-3; 10 nucleotides align to TRBD2. Trimming cost V 3 bases and J 2 bases; bases outside gene matches: 5. The CDR3 runs 16 residues. CDR1 is MGHRA and CDR2 is YSYEKL in the germline V gene. This CDR3 is CASSQVAGGVTDTQYF. In DNA form, the CDR3 reads TGCGCCAGCAGCCAGGTAGCGGGGGGAGTCACAGATACGCAGTATTTT.

This chain links TRBV2 with TRBJ2-6; 11 bases agree with TRBD1. With V trimmed by 6 bases and J by 3 bases, 7 bases remained unmatched. Germline-derived CDR1 and CDR2 are SNHLY and FYNNEI. This CDR3 comprises 17 residues. The CDR3 DNA follows: TGTGCCAGCAGGTGGGGACAGGGGGTTCGTGGGGCCAACGTCCTGACTTTC. This sequence encodes CASRWGQGVRGANVLTF. The entire variable domain, with the rest obtained from reference TRBV2 and TRBJ2-6, is as follows: EPEVTQTPSHQVTQMGQEVILRCVPISNHLYFYWYRQILGQKVEFLVSFYNNEISEKSEIFDDQFSVERPDGSNFTLKIRSTKLEDSAMYFCASRWGQGVRGANVLTFGAGSRLTVL.

The V gene is TRBV6-5, the J gene TRBJ2-2, with TRBD1 matching 9 bases. Germline trimming cut 8 bases from V and 5 bases from J; bases unmatched to any gene: 3. Germline V gives CDR1 MNHEY, CDR2 SVGAGI. This CDR3 comprises 13 residues. CDR3 sequence (DNA): TGTGCCAGCGGACAGGGGAGGACCGGGGAGCTGTTTTTT. Its protein product is CASGQGRTGELFF.

This clone was picked up a small number of times. The V gene is TRBV2, the J gene TRBJ1-1; 11 bases are shared with TRBD1. Germline CDR1 reads SNHLY; CDR2 reads FYNNEI. V lost 6 bases to trimming and J lost 3 bases; unmatched junction nucleotides: 3. The CDR3 length is 14 residues. CDR3 sequence: CASRLGQGDTEAFF. The CDR3 DNA is TGTGCCAGCAGACTGGGACAGGGGGACACTGAAGCTTTCTTT.

The J gene is TRBJ2-6, the V gene TRBV4-1; 9 positions agree with TRBD1. The germline CDR1 and CDR2 sequences are MGHRA and YSYEKL. Losses at the gene ends were 2 bases for V and 1 base for J; bases not matched to a gene: 3. CDR3 size: 17 residues. The CDR3 reads CASSQLQGASGANVLTF. Here the CDR3 DNA reads TGCGCCAGCAGCCAACTACAGGGGGCGTCTGGGGCCAACGTCCTGACTTTC.

A few counts support this clone. CDR3 in amino acids: CASSLAGEYGYTF. CDR3 DNA sequence: TGTGCCAGCAGCTTAGCGGGAGAATATGGCTACACCTTC. This sequence joins TRBV7-9 and TRBJ1-2, with D unclear. The CDR3 extends over 13 amino acids. The germline V gene has CDR1 SEHNR and CDR2 FQNEAQ (reference sequence). The ends were cut back, 0 bases at V and 5 bases at J, with 7 bases in the middle.